One T cell receptor beta chain is described in this entry. Its specificity is not known. The collection from each donor was one heparinised blood draw averaging approximately 110 mL. Isolation of CD4+ naive, central memory, regulatory and stem cell-like memory cells was achieved by sorting via CD45RO/CCR7/CD25/CD127/CD95/CD27. This specimen belongs to a study of beta chain features in type 1 diabetes. cDNA synthesis used the whole RNA isolate, giving expressed TCRB sequences. Here immunoSEQ multiplex PCR was the method, and the copy in TCRdb shows in-frame clones only, minus some. The sample contains about 640,000 clones, under 15% of which appear only once. Study-level findings and limits: TCRB CDR3s were moderately but significantly shorter in Type 1 diabetes patients in all four CD4+ subsets.

The V gene end was trimmed by 0 bases and the J gene end by 5 bases; junction bases not matched to a gene: 4. The CDR3 is 16 amino acids. The germline CDR1 and CDR2 sequences are LNHNV and YYDKDF (reference sequence). Sequencing input: naive CD4+ T cells from blood. The rearrangement links TRBV15 to TRBJ1-4; 9 bases fit TRBD1. The sequence was collected from a young man with type 1 diabetes. The CDR3 coding sequence is TGTGCCACCAGCAGAGATGGGGGACAGGGCAATGAAAAACTGTTTTTT. Its protein product is CATSRDGGQGNEKLFF. Complete variable domain (other parts from reference TRBV15 and TRBJ1-4): DAMVIQNPRYQVTQFGKPVTLSCSQTLNHNVMYWYQQKSSQAPKLLFHYYDKDFNNEADTPDNFQSRRPNTSFCFLDIRSPGLGDTAMYLCATSRDGGQGNEKLFFGSGTQLSVL.